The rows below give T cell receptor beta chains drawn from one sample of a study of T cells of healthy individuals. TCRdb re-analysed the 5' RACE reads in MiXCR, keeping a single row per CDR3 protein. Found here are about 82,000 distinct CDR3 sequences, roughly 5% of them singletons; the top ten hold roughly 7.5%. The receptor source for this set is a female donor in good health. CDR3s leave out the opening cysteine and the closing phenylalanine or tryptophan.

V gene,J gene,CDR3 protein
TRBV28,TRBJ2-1,ASSLGKNEQF
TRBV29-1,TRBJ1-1,SVEGGVNTEAF
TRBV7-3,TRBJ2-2,ASSLTTGELF
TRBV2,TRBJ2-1,ATKGLAGNAGEQF
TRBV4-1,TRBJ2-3,ASSQGYAADTQY
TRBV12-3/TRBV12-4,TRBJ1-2,ASSLTTGGHGYT
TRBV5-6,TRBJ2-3,ASRGLAGTDTQY
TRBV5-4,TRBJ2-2,ASSFGQNTGELF
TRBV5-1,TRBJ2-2,ASSLEVGAGELF
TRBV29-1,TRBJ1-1,SANREMNTEAF
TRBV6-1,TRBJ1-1,ASSQTEAF
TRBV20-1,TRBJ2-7,SAIEGDRGLSDEQY
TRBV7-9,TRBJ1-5,ASSLGNQPQH
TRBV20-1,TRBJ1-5,SARQGNQPQH
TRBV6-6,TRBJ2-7,ASSKRDISYEQY
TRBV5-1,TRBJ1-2,ASSLEGEVGYGYT
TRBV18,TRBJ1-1,ASSPLGPLNLNTEAF
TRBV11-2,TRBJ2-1,ASSLERTTDEQF
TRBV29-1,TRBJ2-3,SETSGRFTDTQY
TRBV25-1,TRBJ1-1,ASSTDPNTEAF
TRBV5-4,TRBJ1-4,ASSLKSASDEKLF
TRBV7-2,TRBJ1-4,ASSLGAVSTNEKLF
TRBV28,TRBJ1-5,ASSPDNQPQH
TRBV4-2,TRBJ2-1,ASSQDVAGGYNEQF
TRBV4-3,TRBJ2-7,ASSQSQGPDYEQY
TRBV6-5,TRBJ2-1,ASSTSYGGTKPREQF
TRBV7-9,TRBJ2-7,ASSPTGTSGNVQY
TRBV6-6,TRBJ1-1,ASSYRTNTEAF
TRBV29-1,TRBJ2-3,SVEDRYTDTQY
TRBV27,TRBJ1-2,ASSLEGRRGYT
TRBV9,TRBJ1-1,ASSPRVGNTEAF
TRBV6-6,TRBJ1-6,ASSYSSFLLTSGYNSPLH
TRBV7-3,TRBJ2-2,ASSFKSGELF
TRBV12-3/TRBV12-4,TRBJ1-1,ASTIHRGAHTEAF
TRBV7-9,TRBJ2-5,ASSLATAPQETQY
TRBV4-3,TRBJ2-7,ASSQERGSAYEQY
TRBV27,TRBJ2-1,ASSFGIAGYNEQF
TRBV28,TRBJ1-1,ASSFSGTGSTEAF
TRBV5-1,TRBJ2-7,ASSLEESVYEQY
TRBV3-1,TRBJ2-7,ASSQIGREGYEQY
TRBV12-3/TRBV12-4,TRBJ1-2,ASSPKGLSGYGYT
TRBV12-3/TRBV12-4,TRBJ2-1,ASSLVGNNEQF
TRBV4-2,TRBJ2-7,ASSRSAGGGSYEQY